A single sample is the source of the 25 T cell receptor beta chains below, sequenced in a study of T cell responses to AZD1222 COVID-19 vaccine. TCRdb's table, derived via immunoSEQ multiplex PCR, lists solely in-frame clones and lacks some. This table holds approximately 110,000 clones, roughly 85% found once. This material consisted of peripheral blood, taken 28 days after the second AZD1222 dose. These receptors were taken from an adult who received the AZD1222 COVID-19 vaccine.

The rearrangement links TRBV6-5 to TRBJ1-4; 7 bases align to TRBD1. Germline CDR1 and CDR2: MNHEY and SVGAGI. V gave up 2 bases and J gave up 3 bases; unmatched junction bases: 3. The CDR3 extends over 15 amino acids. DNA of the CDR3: TGTGCCAGCAGTTACGCAAGGGGGCCTAATGAAAAACTGTTTTTT. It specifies CASSYARGPNEKLFF.

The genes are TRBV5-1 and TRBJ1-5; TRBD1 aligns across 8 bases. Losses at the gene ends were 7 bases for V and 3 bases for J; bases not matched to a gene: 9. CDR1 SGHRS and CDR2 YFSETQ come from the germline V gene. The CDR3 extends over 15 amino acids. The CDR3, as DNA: TGCGCCAGCCGGGAGGGGACAGGAGTCAATCAGCCCCAGCATTTT. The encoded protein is CASREGTGVNQPQHF.

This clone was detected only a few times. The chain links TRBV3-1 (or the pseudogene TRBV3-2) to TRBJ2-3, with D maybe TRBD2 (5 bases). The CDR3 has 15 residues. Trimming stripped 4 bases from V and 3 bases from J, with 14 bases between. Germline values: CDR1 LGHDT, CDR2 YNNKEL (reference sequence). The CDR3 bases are TGTGCCAGCAGCCGCACGGGGTTGGTGACAGATACGCAGTATTTT. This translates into CASSRTGLVTDTQYF.

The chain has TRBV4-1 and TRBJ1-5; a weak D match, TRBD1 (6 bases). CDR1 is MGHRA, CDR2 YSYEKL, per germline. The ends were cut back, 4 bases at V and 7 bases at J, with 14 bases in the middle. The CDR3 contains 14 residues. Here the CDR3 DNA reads TGCGCCAGCAGCCCGAGGGGGGGTGAGCAGCCCCAGCATTTT. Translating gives CASSPRGGEQPQHF.

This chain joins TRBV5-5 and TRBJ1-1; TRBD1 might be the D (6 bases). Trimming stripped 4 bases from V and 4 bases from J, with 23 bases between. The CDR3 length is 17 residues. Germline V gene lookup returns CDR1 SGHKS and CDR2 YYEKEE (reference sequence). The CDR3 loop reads CASSPGAQGREGTEAFF. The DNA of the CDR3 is TGTGCCAGCAGCCCGGGGGCGCAGGGCAGAGAGGGCACTGAAGCTTTCTTT.

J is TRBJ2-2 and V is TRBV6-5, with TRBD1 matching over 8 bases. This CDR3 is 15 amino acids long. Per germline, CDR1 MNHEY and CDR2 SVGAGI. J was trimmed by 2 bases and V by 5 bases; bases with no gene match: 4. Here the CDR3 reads CASSRGQVNTGELFF. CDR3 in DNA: TGTGCCAGCAGTAGGGGACAGGTTAACACCGGGGAGCTGTTTTTT.

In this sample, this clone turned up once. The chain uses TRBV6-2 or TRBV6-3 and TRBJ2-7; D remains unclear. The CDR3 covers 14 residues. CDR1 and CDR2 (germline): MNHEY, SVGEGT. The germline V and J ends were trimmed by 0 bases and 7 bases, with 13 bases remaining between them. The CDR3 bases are TGTGCCAGCAGTTACTCCGAGACCCTTATTGAGCAGTACTTC. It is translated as CASSYSETLIEQYF.

The CDR3 spells CASSPTGDNEKLFF. The CDR3 nucleotides read TGTGCCAGCAGTCCTACGGGGGATAATGAAAAACTGTTTTTT. The V gene is TRBV6-5, the J gene TRBJ1-4, with D possibly TRBD1 on 5 matching bases. The CDR3 loop spans 14 amino acids. V was shortened by 5 bases and J by 4 bases, with 11 bases between the two germline ends. Germline V lookup: CDR1 MNHEY, CDR2 SVGAGI.

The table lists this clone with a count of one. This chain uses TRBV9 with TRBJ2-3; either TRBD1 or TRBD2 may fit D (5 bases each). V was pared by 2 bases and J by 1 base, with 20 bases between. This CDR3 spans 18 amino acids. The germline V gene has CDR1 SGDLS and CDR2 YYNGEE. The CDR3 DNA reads TGTGCCAGCAGCGTTTTAAGAGGGGTCCAGGTAGGCACAGATACGCAGTATTTT. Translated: CASSVLRGVQVGTDTQYF.

The CDR3 protein is CSVEVELGEKLFF. CDR3 DNA: TGCAGCGTTGAGGTGGAATTAGGTGAAAAACTGTTTTTT. The rearrangement joins TRBV29-1 to TRBJ1-4; unclear D gene. Germline CDR1 SQVTM, CDR2 ANQGSEA. CDR3 length: 13 amino acids. Trimming pared 3 bases from V and 7 bases from J, leaving 12 bases between.

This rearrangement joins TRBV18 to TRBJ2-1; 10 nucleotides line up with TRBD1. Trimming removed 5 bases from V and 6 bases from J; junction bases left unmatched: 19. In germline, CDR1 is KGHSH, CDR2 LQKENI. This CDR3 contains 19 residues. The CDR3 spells CASSSRDRGYVEEINEQFF. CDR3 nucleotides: TGTGCCAGCTCATCCCGGGACAGGGGCTATGTAGAAGAGATCAATGAGCAGTTCTTC. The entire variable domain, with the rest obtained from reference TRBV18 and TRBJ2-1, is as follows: NAGVMQNPRHLVRRRGQEARLRCSPMKGHSHVYWYRQLPEEGLKFMVYLQKENIIDESGMPKERFSAEFPKEGPSILRIQQVVRGDSAAYFCASSSRDRGYVEEINEQFFGPGTRLTVL.

The CDR3 sequence is CASSTTSGVGNEQFF. The CDR3 DNA reads TGTGCCAGCAGCACTACTAGCGGGGTAGGAAATGAGCAGTTCTTC. The J gene is TRBJ2-1, the V gene TRBV7-9; 10 bases agree with TRBD2. The CDR3 runs to 15 residues. V trimming: 5 bases; J trimming: 7 bases; junction bases outside the gene matches: 8. Germline lookup yields CDR1 SEHNR and CDR2 FQNEAQ (reference sequence). Full variable domain (remainder filled in from reference TRBV7-9 and TRBJ2-1): DTGVSQNPRHKITKRGQNVTFRCDPISEHNRLYWYRQTLGQGPEFLTYFQNEAQLEKSRLLSDRFSAERPKGSFSTLEIQRTEQGDSAMYLCASSTTSGVGNEQFFGPGTRLTVL.

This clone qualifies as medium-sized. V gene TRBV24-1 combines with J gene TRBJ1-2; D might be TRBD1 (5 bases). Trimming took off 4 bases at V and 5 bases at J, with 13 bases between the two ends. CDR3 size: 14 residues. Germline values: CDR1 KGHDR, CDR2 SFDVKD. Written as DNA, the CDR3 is TGTGCCACCAGTGAAGGGACTTCAAGTTATGGCTACACCTTC. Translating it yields CATSEGTSSYGYTF.

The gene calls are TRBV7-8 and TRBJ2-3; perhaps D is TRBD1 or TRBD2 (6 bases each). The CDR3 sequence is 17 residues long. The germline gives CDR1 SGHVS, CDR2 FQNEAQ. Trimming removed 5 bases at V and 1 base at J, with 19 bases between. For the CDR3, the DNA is TGTGCCAGCAGCAGAGGCCGGGGGCGAAGGGGCACAGATACGCAGTATTTT. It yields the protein CASSRGRGRRGTDTQYF.

The DNA of the CDR3 is TGTGCCAGCAGCCAAGATCGGGGGGGCTCAGAGCAGTTCTTC. It encodes CASSQDRGGSEQFF. The rearrangement uses TRBV3-1 (or the pseudogene TRBV3-2) and TRBJ2-1, with 8 bases aligning to TRBD2. The trim removed 0 bases at V and 10 bases at J, leaving 5 bases unmatched. The germline V gene encodes CDR1 LGHDT and CDR2 YNNKEL (reference sequence). The CDR3 has 14 residues.

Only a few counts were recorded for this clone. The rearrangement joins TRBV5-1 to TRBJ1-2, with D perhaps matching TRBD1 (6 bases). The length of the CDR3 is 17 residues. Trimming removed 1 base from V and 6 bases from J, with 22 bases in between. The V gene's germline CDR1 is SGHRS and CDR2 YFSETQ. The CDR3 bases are TGCGCCAGCAGCTTGACCAACTTGAAAAGGGGGAGTCATGGCTACACCTTC. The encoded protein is CASSLTNLKRGSHGYTF.

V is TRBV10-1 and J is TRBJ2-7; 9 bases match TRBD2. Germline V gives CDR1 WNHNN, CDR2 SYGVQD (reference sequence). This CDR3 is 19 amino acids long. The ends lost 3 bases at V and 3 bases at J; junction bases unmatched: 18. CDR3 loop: CASSDLPRVASGDLYEQYF. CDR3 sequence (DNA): TGCGCCAGCAGTGACCTCCCCCGGGTGGCTAGCGGGGACCTCTACGAGCAGTACTTC.

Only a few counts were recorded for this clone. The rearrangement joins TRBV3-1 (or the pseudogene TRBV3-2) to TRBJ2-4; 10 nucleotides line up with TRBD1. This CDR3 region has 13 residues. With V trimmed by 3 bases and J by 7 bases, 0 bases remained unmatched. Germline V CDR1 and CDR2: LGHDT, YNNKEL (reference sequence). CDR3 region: CASSQDRGNIQYF. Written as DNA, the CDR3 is TGTGCCAGCAGCCAGGACAGGGGGAACATTCAGTACTTC.

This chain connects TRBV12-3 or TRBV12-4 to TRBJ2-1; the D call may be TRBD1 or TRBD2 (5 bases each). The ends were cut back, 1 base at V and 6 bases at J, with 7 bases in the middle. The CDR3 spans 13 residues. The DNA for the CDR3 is TGTGCCAGCAGTTTAGGGGGACGCAATGAGCAGTTCTTC. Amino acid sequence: CASSLGGRNEQFF.

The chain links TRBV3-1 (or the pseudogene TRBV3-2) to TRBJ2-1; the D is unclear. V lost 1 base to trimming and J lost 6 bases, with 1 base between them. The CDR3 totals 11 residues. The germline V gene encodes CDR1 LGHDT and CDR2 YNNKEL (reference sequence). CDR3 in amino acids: CASSQANEQFF. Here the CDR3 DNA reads TGTGCCAGCAGCCAAGCCAATGAGCAGTTCTTC.

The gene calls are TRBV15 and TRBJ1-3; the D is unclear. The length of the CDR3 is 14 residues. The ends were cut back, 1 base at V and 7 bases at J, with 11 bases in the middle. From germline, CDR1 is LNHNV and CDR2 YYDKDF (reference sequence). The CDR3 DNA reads TGTGCCACCAGCAGAGGATTCCCTCAGAACACCATATATTTT. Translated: CATSRGFPQNTIYF.

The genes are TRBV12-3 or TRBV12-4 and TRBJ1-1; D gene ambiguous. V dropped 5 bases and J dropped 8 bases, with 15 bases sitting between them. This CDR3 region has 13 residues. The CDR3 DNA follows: TGTGCCAGCAGTATTGACGGGAGAGAGGAAGCTTTCTTT. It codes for CASSIDGREEAFF.

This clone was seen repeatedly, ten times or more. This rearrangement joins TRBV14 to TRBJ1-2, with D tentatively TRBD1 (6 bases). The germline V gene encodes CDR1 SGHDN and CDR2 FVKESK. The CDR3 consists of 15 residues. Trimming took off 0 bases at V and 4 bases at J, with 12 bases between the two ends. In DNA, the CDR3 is TGTGCCAGCAGCCAAGATCAGGGGTCGGGCTATGGCTACACCTTC. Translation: CASSQDQGSGYGYTF. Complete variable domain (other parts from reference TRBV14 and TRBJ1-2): EAGVTQFPSHSVIEKGQTVTLRCDPISGHDNLYWYRRVMGKEIKFLLHFVKESKQDESGMPNNRFLAERTGGTYSTLKVQPAELEDSGVYFCASSQDQGSGYGYTFGSGTRLTVV.

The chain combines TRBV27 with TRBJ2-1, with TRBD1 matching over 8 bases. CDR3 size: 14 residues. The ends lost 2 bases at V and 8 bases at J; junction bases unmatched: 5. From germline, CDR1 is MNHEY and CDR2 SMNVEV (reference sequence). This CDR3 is CASSLRTGRDEQFF. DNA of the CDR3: TGTGCCAGCAGTTTACGGACAGGGCGGGATGAGCAGTTCTTC.

This CDR3 is CASSPRSTGELFF. The CDR3 DNA reads as TGTGCCAGCAGCCCGAGGAGCACCGGGGAGCTGTTTTTT. This sequence joins TRBV11-3 and TRBJ2-2; no reliable D call. V was shortened by 5 bases and J by 4 bases, with 8 bases between the two germline ends. Germline lookup yields CDR1 SGHNT and CDR2 YENEEA. The CDR3 runs 13 residues.